This TCR beta chain was retrieved from a study of shared clonotypes between healthy human individuals. With 5 bases clipped from V and 5 bases from J, the junction kept 9 bases outside the gene matches. Germline CDR1 and CDR2: SGHRS and YFSETQ. This CDR3 region has 14 residues. The data were produced by immunoSEQ multiplex PCR, yet TCRdb's version contains in-frame clones alone and is incomplete. This repertoire shows millions of clones, 85% to 95% found once; its top ten account for about 0.13%. The V and J genes are TRBV5-1 and TRBJ2-5; 7 positions agree with TRBD1. The receptor was isolated from a man aged 18 to 35 in good health. Sequencing used naive CD4+ T cells sorted from blood. Subset meaning: CD45RA+ positively selected. CDR3 DNA sequence: TGCGCCAGCAGATACCAGGGGGAGCGGGAGACCCAGTACTTC. Protein: CASRYQGERETQYF.